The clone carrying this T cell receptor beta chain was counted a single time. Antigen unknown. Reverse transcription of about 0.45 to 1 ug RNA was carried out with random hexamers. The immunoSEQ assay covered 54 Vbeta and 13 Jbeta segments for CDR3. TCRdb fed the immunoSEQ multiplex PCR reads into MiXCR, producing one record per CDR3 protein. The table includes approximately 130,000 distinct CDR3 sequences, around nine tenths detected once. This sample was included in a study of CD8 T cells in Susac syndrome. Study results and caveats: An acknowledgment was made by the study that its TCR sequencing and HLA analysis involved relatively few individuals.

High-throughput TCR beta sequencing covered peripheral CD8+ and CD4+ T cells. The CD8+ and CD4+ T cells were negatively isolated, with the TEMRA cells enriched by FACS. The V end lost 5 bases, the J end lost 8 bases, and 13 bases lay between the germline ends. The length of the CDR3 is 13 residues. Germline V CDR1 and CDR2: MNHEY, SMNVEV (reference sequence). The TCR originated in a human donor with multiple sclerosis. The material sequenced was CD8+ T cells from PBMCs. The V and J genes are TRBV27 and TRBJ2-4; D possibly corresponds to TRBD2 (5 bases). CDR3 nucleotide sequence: TGTGCCAGCAGTACGGACCCCGGGGACATTCAGTACTTC. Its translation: CASSTDPGDIQYF.